The source of this T cell receptor beta chain is a study of post-analysis software for immune sequencing data (dated by TCRdb to the mid-2010s). For context, the study as a whole: Recorded disease courses included relapsing-remitting, secondary progressive and progressive-relapsing multiple sclerosis, with some patients lacking subtype annotation. Patient repertoires were compared against roughly 12 previously published healthy control repertoires from donors aged about 6 to 26 years. A subset of samples was prepared in parallel using single-end sample barcoding, then pooled and co-amplified after Illumina adapter ligation.

The germline V gene specifies LGHNA as CDR1 and YNFKEQ as CDR2. The cysteine opens and the phenylalanine closes a CDR3 of 16 amino acids. Only the CDR3 DNA stays, 48 bases, in frame from base 1. The junction shows trimming of 1 base on V and 0 bases on J, plus 7 bases between the germline ends. The library was obtained by PCR. These reads were obtained on an Illumina HiSeq 2500. Unique molecular identifiers were incorporated into TCR beta cDNA libraries to reduce PCR and sequencing biases. Every 1 to 10 million input T cells yielded roughly 0.5 million cDNA molecules, meaning each molecule approximated one T cell. The patient libraries were prepared and sequenced with the same protocol used for the earlier healthy control dataset. Samples belonging to the same batch were prepared together, multiplexed and sequenced on a shared HiSeq lane. The authors processed their data as follows. MIGEC was used to process the raw barcoded reads, and molecular identifier groups with only a single read were discarded before consensus assembly and CDR3 extraction. Clonotype tables were post-analysed with VDJtools, and diversity was normalized by down-sampling all datasets to the smallest sample size. To correct batch-related cross-sample contamination, repertoire overlap clustering matched CDR3 amino acid sequences but not nucleotide sequences. In TCRdb, the public reads were trimmed at Q25 with fastp and aligned with MiXCR, with productive beta chains retained. Merged by CDR3 protein, the rows form single entries marked with the most common genes and DNA. V and J calls and clone size were set by TCRdb, not the authors. The sample table lists some 890,000 distinct CDR3 sequences, roughly 50% of them with a count of one. The ten largest clones take up over 4% of the sample.

To demonstrate the VDJtools post-analysis software, TCR beta repertoires were profiled from the peripheral blood of more than ten young patients with multiple sclerosis. Multiple sclerosis patients were children and adolescents aged about 6 to 15 years. Summary of the overall study and its limitations: The control group was slightly older than the multiple sclerosis patient group. Patients showed significantly higher frequencies than controls for about five TRBV segments, among them TRBV5-6, TRBV5-1 and TRBV20-1. Compared with controls, multiple sclerosis patients had significantly lower normalized Chao1 diversity, a finding suggesting substantial peripheral T-cell clonal expansion. Strong co-clustering of samples prepared in the same batch was shown by direct clustering with F measure, prompting a batch-effect correction.

As to this clonotype: Its antigen is currently not known. No base quality values were provided; no much bigger clone lies one nucleotide off.

The TCR originated in a girl aged 10-17 years with multiple sclerosis. The V and J genes are TRBV4-2 and TRBJ2-6; the D segment may tentatively be TRBD1 or TRBD2, each giving 5 matched bases. The sequencing sample was made of blood. The base sequence is TGTGCCAGCAGCCAAGGGGGGAGCTCTGGGGCCAACGTCCTGACTTTC. The translation is CASSQGGSSGANVLTF.